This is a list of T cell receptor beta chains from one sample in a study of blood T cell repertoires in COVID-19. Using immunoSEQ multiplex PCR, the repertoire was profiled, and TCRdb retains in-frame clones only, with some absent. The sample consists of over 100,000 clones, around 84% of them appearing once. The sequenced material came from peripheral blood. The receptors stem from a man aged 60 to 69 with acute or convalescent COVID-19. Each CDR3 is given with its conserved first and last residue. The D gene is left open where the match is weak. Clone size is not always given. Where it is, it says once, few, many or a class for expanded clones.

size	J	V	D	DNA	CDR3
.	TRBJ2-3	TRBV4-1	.	TGCGCCAGCAGCCAGGGCTACCTCACAGATACGCAGTATTTT	CASSQGYLTDTQYF
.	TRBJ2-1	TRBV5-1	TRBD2	TGCGCCAGCAGCCGGGGGGACGTCAACAATGAGCAGTTCTTC	CASSRGDVNNEQFF
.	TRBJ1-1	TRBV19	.	TGTGCCAGTAACCCCGGGGGGAACACTGAAGCTTTCTTT	CASNPGGNTEAFF
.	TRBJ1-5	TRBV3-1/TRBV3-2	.	TGTGCCAGCAGCCAAGACGCGGCAGGGGATCAGCCCCAGCATTTT	CASSQDAAGDQPQHF
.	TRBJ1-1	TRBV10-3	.	TGTGCCATCAGTGGGGGGGAGAACACTGAAGCTTTCTTT	CAISGGENTEAFF
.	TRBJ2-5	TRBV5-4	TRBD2	TGTGCCAGCAGCATGGGAGTAGCGGGAGTCAGGTTGGAAGAGACCCAGTACTTC	CASSMGVAGVRLEETQYF
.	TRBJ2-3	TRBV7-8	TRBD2	TGTGCCAGCAGCTCACTTGGACTAGCGGGAGATACGCAGTATTTT	CASSSLGLAGDTQYF
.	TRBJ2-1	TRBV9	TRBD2	TGTGCCAGCAGCGTAGGGACTAGTTCGCCCAATGAGCAGTTCTTC	CASSVGTSSPNEQFF
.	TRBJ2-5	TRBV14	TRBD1	TGTGCCAGCAGCCAAGACGCAGGGGGATTAGAGACCCAGTACTTC	CASSQDAGGLETQYF
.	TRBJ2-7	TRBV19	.	TGTGCCAGTAGTTCGCCTGGGGGGAAATCCTACGAGCAGTACTTC	CASSSPGGKSYEQYF
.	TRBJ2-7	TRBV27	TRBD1	TGTGCCAGCAGTTTCCTTGGACAGGGGGCCGCTTATTACGAGCAGTACTTC	CASSFLGQGAAYYEQYF
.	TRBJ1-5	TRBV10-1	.	TGCGCCAGCAGTGAGCACGGGAAGGGTAATCAGCCCCAGCATTTT	CASSEHGKGNQPQHF
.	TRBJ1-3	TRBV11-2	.	TGTGCCAGCAGCTTAGCGAGAGACACCATATATTTT	CASSLARDTIYF
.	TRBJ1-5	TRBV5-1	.	TGCGCCAGCAGCTTGGGTTCCGGGGATCCCAATCAGCCCCAGCATTTT	CASSLGSGDPNQPQHF
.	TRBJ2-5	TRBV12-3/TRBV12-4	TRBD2	TGTGCCAGCAGGGAAAGCGGGGCTGAGACCCAGTACTTC	CASRESGAETQYF
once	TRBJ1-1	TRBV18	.	TGTGCCAGCTCACCGCAGGGGAACACTGAAGCTTTCTTT	CASSPQGNTEAFF
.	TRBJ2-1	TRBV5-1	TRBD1	TGCGCCAGCAGCTTGGTGGCAGGGGGCGCCTACAATGAGCAGTTCTTC	CASSLVAGGAYNEQFF
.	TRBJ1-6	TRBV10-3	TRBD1	TGTGCCATCAGGGCCGGCAGGGGGCCGGGGGGTTCACCCCTCCACTTT	CAIRAGRGPGGSPLHF
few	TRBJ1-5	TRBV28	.	TGTGCCAGCAGTTTATTCGGTATCGGGGAGTACCAGCATTTT	CASSLFGIGEYQHF
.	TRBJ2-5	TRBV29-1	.	TGCAGCGTTGAAACAACCAGCGCGAAGACCCAGTACTTC	CSVETTSAKTQYF
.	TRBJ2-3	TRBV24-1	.	TGTGCCACCAGTGACCGGACCGGGACTGTCGGAGATACGCAGTATTTT	CATSDRTGTVGDTQYF
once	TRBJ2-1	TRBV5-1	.	TGCGCCAGCAGCAGCAGGGGGGCCTACAATGAGCAGTTCTTC	CASSSRGAYNEQFF
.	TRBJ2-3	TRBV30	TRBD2	TGTGCCTGGAGTGTACTAAGGCTAGCGGGAATCAGAGGCACAGATACGCAGTATTTT	CAWSVLRLAGIRGTDTQYF
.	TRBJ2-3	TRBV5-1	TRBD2	TGCGCCAGCAGCCCTGGGACTAGCGGGAGGGTCCTCACAGATACGCAGTATTTT	CASSPGTSGRVLTDTQYF
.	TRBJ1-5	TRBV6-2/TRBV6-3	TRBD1	TGTGCCAGCAGTAATTCAGGGGGCAGACAGCCCCAGCATTTT	CASSNSGGRQPQHF
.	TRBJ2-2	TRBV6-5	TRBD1	TGTGCCAGCAGCCGACAGGGGCTATCCACCGGGGAGCTGTTTTTT	CASSRQGLSTGELFF
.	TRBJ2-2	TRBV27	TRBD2	TGTGCCAGCAGTTCCCGGGGACTAGCGGGGCACACCGGGGAGCTGTTTTTT	CASSSRGLAGHTGELFF
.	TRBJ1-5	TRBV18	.	TGTGCCAGCTCACCAGATCGGAATCAGCCCCAGCATTTT	CASSPDRNQPQHF
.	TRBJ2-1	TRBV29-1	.	TGCAGCGGAGAGGCGGACTACAATGAGCAGTTCTTC	CSGEADYNEQFF
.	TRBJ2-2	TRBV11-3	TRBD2	TGTGCAACCCACACGGGGGGAAGGACCACCGGGGAGCTGTTTTTT	CATHTGGRTTGELFF
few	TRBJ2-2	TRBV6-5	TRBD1	TGTGCCAGCAGCCCGACAGGGACCACCGGGGAGCTGTTTTTT	CASSPTGTTGELFF
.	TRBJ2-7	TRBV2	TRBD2	TGTGCCAGCAGTGTGGGACTAGAAGTGAACGAGCAGTACTTC	CASSVGLEVNEQYF
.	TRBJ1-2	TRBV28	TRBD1	TGTGCCAGCCGGACGTGGGACAGGGAAGGCTACACCTTC	CASRTWDREGYTF
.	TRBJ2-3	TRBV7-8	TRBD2	TGTGCCAGCAGCTTGCCTAGCGGGTCTAGCACAGATACGCAGTATTTT	CASSLPSGSSTDTQYF
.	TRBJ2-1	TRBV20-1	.	TGCAGTGCTTCGAATGAGCAGTTCTTC	CSASNEQFF
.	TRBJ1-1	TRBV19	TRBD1	TGTGCCAGTATGGGGGGCAGGGGGGTTTACACTGAAGCTTTCTTT	CASMGGRGVYTEAFF
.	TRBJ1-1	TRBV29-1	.	TGCAGCGTTGTCGCAGACAGCACTGAAGCTTTCTTT	CSVVADSTEAFF
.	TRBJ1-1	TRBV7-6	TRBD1	TGTGCCAGCAGCTTAGTGGGACAGGGAAGGCCTGAAGCTTTCTTT	CASSLVGQGRPEAFF
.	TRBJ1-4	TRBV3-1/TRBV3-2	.	TGTGCCAGCAGCCAAGTAGGTTGGAGAAATGAAAAACTGTTTTTT	CASSQVGWRNEKLFF
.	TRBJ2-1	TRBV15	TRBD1	TGTGCCACCAGCAGAGGACAGGGGTCCTCCTACAATGAGCAGTTCTTC	CATSRGQGSSYNEQFF
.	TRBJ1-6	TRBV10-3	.	TGTGCCATTCTGGGGCCAGGCTCACCCCTCCACTTT	CAILGPGSPLHF
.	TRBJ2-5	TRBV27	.	TGTGCCAGCAGGGGCAGTTATCAAGAGACCCAGTACTTC	CASRGSYQETQYF
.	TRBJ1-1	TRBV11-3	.	TGTGCCAGCAGCTTAGGTACAGGGAGTACACAAGCTTTCTTT	CASSLGTGSTQAFF
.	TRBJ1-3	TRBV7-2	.	TGTGCCAGCAGCCCGCGGAGGGAGAGCTCTGGAAACACCATATATTTT	CASSPRRESSGNTIYF
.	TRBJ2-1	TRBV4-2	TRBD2	TGTGCCAGCAGCCGTTGGACTAGCGGGGATAATGAGCAGTTCTTC	CASSRWTSGDNEQFF
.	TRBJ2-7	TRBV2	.	TGTGCCAGCAGTGTTACCTACGAGCAGTACTTC	CASSVTYEQYF
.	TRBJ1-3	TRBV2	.	TGTGCCAGCCAGGCGGGCGCTCCTGGAAACACCATATATTTT	CASQAGAPGNTIYF
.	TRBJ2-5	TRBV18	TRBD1	TGTGCCAGCTCACCGTTGGGACAGTCGCAAGAGACCCAGTACTTC	CASSPLGQSQETQYF
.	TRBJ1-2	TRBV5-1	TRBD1	TGCGCCAGCAGCGACGACAGGGTTGGCTACACCTTC	CASSDDRVGYTF
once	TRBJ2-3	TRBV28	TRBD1	TGTGCCAGCAGTCTCGATTCGACAGGGGGAGAAGATACGCAGTATTTT	CASSLDSTGGEDTQYF
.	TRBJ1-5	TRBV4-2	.	TGTGCCAGCAGCCAAGATGCAGGCTCAAGGCCCCAGCATTTT	CASSQDAGSRPQHF
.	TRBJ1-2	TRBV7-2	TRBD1	TGTGCCAGCACCCAACCCGGGACAGCCTATGGCTACACCTTC	CASTQPGTAYGYTF
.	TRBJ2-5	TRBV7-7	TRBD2	TGTGCTAGCAGCTTAGGGCAAAGCGGGAGCAGCCAGTACTTC	CASSLGQSGSSQYF
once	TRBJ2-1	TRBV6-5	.	TGTGCCAGCAGTTACTCGCGGGTGTACAATGAGCAGTTCTTC	CASSYSRVYNEQFF
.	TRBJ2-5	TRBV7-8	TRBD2	TGTGCCAGCAGCCGGGGACTAGCGGGATGGTCCCAGTACTTC	CASSRGLAGWSQYF
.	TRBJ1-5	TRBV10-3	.	TGTGCCATCAGTGAGCATAGGGCAGGGCTTCCGATCCTGGGTCAGCCCCAGCATTTT	CAISEHRAGLPILGQPQHF
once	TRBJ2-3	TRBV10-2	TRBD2	TGCGCCAGCAGTGAGTCTTGGGCTAGCGGGAGGCCGGGGGCAGATACGCAGTATTTT	CASSESWASGRPGADTQYF
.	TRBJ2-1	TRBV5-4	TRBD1	TGTGCCCACGGGGACAGGCCCTACAATGAGCAGTTCTTC	CAHGDRPYNEQFF